This is a list of T cell receptor beta chains from one sample in a study of response to subunit inactivated influenza vaccine. TCRdb recomputed calls from the RT-PCR reads with MiXCR, one row per CDR3 protein. The table has 650,000 to 700,000 distinct CDR3 sequences, roughly 14% seen once; the top ten hold about 9.9%. The sequences come from PBMCs from blood, collected about 11 days after vaccination. Receptors were obtained from a man between 50 and 59 years old who received an inactivated influenza vaccine. CDR3s leave out the opening cysteine and the closing phenylalanine or tryptophan.

cdr3_aa j_call v_call
ASSYWRLEARIGGANVLT TRBJ2-6 TRBV6-2/TRBV6-3
ASSQASGLSYEQY TRBJ2-7 TRBV4-1
ASSQQPGTSYEQY TRBJ2-7 TRBV3-1
ASSQAGGTDYT TRBJ1-2 TRBV18
ATSEGLAGSNEQF TRBJ2-1 TRBV10-3
ASSKGLVYNEQF TRBJ2-1 TRBV28
ASSTGGRNQPQH TRBJ1-5 TRBV12-3/TRBV12-4
ASGLTGGKANTEAF TRBJ1-1 TRBV12-5
ASSLGRTGDEQY TRBJ2-7 TRBV5-1
ASSRGLAGGGETQY TRBJ2-5 TRBV12-3/TRBV12-4
ASSFEGVPYEQY TRBJ2-7 TRBV5-1
ASSTGTETQY TRBJ2-5 TRBV12-3/TRBV12-4
ASTPSRTQY TRBJ2-5 TRBV12-3/TRBV12-4
ASTIRGLNSPLH TRBJ1-6 TRBV18
AISESKGDTQY TRBJ2-3 TRBV10-3
ASMDRGGETQY TRBJ2-5 TRBV12-3/TRBV12-4
ASSYVNQGKQF TRBJ2-1 TRBV6-5
ASSSAGLAIGNEQF TRBJ2-1 TRBV5-1
ASSLDQTGRHSYEQY TRBJ2-7 TRBV11-2
ASSVDRSFEQF TRBJ2-1 TRBV2
ASSFRAGDTGELF TRBJ2-2 TRBV7-3
ASSPSGGRQY TRBJ2-4 TRBV6-5
ASSYLGQASSGANVLT TRBJ2-6 TRBV6-2/TRBV6-3
ASSSGEYTQY TRBJ2-3 TRBV7-9
SPRTGGLQPQH TRBJ1-5 TRBV29-1
ATSSGETQY TRBJ2-5 TRBV24-1
ASSPVGAQYNEQF TRBJ2-1 TRBV9
ASSQDLASGTPDTQY TRBJ2-3 TRBV4-3
AWREWGGDYGYT TRBJ1-2 TRBV30
ASSSGETSGYEQY TRBJ2-7 TRBV7-8
ASSQARGLGTEAF TRBJ1-1 TRBV4-2
ASSTQAGTAPYEQY TRBJ2-7 TRBV7-9
ASREAGVRDQPQH TRBJ1-5 TRBV6-1
ASSLGGLAGGQQF TRBJ2-1 TRBV12-3/TRBV12-4
ASSISGGAVNEQF TRBJ2-1 TRBV5-1
ASSPDRAGSTDTQY TRBJ2-3 TRBV12-3/TRBV12-4
AISESRGHLPNTGELF TRBJ2-2 TRBV10-3
SARGKGLAARGGEQF TRBJ2-1 TRBV20-1
ASSTSRGCYGGNQPQH TRBJ1-5 TRBV21-1
SARRGTGTTDTQY TRBJ2-3 TRBV20-1
ASSPTGAQAGELF TRBJ2-2 TRBV18
ASSFAGGGSNEQY TRBJ2-7 TRBV11-1
ASSVFGGDTDTQY TRBJ2-3 TRBV9
SAKQGQETQY TRBJ2-5 TRBV20-1
ASSLVASGNYNEQF TRBJ2-1 TRBV5-1
ASSQDRRGGYEQY TRBJ2-7 TRBV4-3
ASSQGRARGQETQY TRBJ2-5 TRBV4-3
ASSQNIGGTQY TRBJ2-5 TRBV14
ASSQRGGLGDEQF TRBJ2-1 TRBV6-1
SVELPGISIQY TRBJ2-4 TRBV29-1
ASSQLALREKVDGYT TRBJ1-2 TRBV4-1
ASSGMAGGAGDTQY TRBJ2-3 TRBV9
ASSQGDGRETQY TRBJ2-5 TRBV5-6
ASSPQSTEAF TRBJ1-1 TRBV18
ASSLQAQRTDTQY TRBJ2-3 TRBV7-9
ASSRRPGLGTGELF TRBJ2-2 TRBV28
ASNNQDRGGQETQY TRBJ2-5 TRBV6-1
ASSLRKFTDTQY TRBJ2-3 TRBV7-2
SARSGGGGNTIY TRBJ1-3 TRBV20-1